This T cell receptor beta chain was profiled in a study of blood T cell repertoires in COVID-19. CDR1 and CDR2 from the germline V gene are MNHEY and SVGAGI. CDR3 length: 14 amino acids. With 4 bases removed from V and 4 bases from J, the gap between germline ends came to 11 bases. Data came from immunoSEQ multiplex PCR; TCRdb stores just in-frame clones and leaves some out. The table includes some 200,000 clones, approximately 90% detected once. Sequencing was carried out using PBMCs or T cells enriched from blood (not recorded which). The chain uses TRBV6-5 and TRBJ1-3; possibly TRBD1 for D (6 bases). This receptor was identified in a woman under 30 in a cohort exposed to, infected with or recovered from COVID-19 (not recorded which). In DNA form, the CDR3 reads TGTGCCAGCAGTTCAGGGGTCCGGGGAAACACCATATATTTT. It translates to CASSSGVRGNTIYF.